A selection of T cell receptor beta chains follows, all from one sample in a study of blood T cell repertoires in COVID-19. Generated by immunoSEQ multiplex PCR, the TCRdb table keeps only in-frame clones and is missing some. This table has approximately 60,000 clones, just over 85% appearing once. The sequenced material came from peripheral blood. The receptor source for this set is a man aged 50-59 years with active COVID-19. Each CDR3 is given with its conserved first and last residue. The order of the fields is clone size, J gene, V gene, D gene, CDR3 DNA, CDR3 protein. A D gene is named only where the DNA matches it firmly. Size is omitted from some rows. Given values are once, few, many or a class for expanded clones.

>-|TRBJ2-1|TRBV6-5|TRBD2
TGTGCCAGCAGTGACTCCAGCGGGGACTACAATGAGCAGTTCTTC
CASSDSSGDYNEQFF
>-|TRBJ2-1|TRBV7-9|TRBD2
TGTGCCAGCAGCTTAGGTAGCGGGGGCCGAGTGTGGGATGAGCAGTTCTTC
CASSLGSGGRVWDEQFF
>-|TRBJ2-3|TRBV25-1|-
TGTGCCAGCAGTGAATTAAGCACAGATACGCAGTATTTT
CASSELSTDTQYF
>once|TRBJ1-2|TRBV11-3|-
TGTGCCGCGCCCGCGAGGGGGGGCAACTATGGCTACACCTTC
CAAPARGGNYGYTF
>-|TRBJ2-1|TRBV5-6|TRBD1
TGTGCCAGCATCCCCCGGGACAGGGGAATCAATGAGCAGTTCTTC
CASIPRDRGINEQFF
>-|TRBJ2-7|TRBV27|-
TGTGCCAGCAGTTATAGAACCACCTACGAGCAGTACTTC
CASSYRTTYEQYF
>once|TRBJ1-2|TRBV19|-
TGTGCCAGTAGTATTAAAGCCACCTCGAGGGGCTACACCTTC
CASSIKATSRGYTF
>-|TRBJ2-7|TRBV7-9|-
TGTGCCAGCAGCCACCGGACGGGGTACGAGCAGTACTTC
CASSHRTGYEQYF
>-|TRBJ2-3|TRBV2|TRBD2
TGTGCCAGCAGTGAGGCTAGCGGGACGAGTAGCACAGATACGCAGTATTTT
CASSEASGTSSTDTQYF
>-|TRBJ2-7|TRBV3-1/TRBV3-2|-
TGTGCCAGCAGCCTTTCGAGCAAGGGTGCGGGCGAGCAGTACTTC
CASSLSSKGAGEQYF
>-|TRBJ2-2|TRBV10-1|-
TGCGCCAGCAGTGTGACAGCATTGAACACCGGGGAGCTGTTTTTT
CASSVTALNTGELFF
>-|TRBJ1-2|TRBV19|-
TGTGCCAGTAGTATCGGGTCGGGGAGTAACTATGGCTACACCTTC
CASSIGSGSNYGYTF
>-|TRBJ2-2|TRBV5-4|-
TGTGCCAGCACCCAAGCACAGGGAAGGAACACCGGGGAGCTGTTTTTT
CASTQAQGRNTGELFF
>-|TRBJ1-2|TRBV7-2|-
TGTGCCAGCAGCCCCGTTTGGACTGTCACTAACTATGGCTACACCTTC
CASSPVWTVTNYGYTF
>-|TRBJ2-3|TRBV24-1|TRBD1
TGTGCCACCAGTGAACCGGGACAGGGGGCAGATACGCAGTATTTT
CATSEPGQGADTQYF
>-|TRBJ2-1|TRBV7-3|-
TGTGCCAGCAGCTTAAATCCGGGGAGGCTCAATGAGCAGTTCTTC
CASSLNPGRLNEQFF
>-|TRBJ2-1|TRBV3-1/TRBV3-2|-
TGTGCCAGCAGCCAAGATCCGGGGGTCTTCTACAATGAGCAGTTCTTC
CASSQDPGVFYNEQFF
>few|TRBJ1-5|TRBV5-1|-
TGCGCCAGCAGCTTGAGACCGGGGGGGGAGCAGCCCCAGCATTTT
CASSLRPGGEQPQHF
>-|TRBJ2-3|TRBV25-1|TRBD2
TGTGCCAGCAGTGAATCTCCGGGAGGGCCACGTGATACGCAGTATTTT
CASSESPGGPRDTQYF
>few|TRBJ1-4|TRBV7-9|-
TGTGCCAGCAGCTCACGACAGTCAACTAATGAAAAACTGTTTTTT
CASSSRQSTNEKLFF
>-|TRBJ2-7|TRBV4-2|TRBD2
TGTGCCAGCAGGAGCGGGGGTATTCGGTACGAGCAGTACTTC
CASRSGGIRYEQYF
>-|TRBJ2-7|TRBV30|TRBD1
TGTGCCTGGAGCAAAACTCCGACAGGGGGCGAGCAGTACTTC
CAWSKTPTGGEQYF
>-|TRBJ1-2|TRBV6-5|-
TGTGCCAGCAGTTACTCATCAGTTTATGGCTACACCTTC
CASSYSSVYGYTF
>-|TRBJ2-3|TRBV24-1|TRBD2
TGTGCCACCAGTGATCAGGGAGGGGGCACAGATACGCAGTATTTT
CATSDQGGGTDTQYF
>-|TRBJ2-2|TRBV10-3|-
TGTGCCATCAGTGGGGGAGCGAACACCGGGGAGCTGTTTTTT
CAISGGANTGELFF
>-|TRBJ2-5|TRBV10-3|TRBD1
TGTGCCATCAGAGGAGGGACAGGGGAAGAGACCCAGTACTTC
CAIRGGTGEETQYF
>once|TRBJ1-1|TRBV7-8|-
TGTGCCAGCACCCCACAACAGAACACTGAAGCTTTCTTT
CASTPQQNTEAFF
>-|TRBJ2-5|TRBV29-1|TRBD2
TGCAGCGCGGCTAGCGGGAAGCGAACCCAGTACTTC
CSAASGKRTQYF
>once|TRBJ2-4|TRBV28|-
TGTGCCAGCAGGGGGGCGGGCACCCTAGCCAAAAACATTCAGTACTTC
CASRGAGTLAKNIQYF
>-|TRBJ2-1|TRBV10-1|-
TGCGCCAGCAGTGATAGTCCGGACAATGAGCAGTTCTTC
CASSDSPDNEQFF
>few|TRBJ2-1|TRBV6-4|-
TGTGCCAGCAGTGACGGGGGCGGGGGAAATGAGCAGTTCTTC
CASSDGGGGNEQFF
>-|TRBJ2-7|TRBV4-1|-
TGCGCCAGCAGCCAACCTGGACAGTCCTACGAGCAGTACTTC
CASSQPGQSYEQYF
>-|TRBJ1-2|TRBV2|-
TGTGCCAGACAGGTTTCATATGGCTACACCTTC
CARQVSYGYTF